These 27 T cell receptor beta chains were all obtained from the same sample, sequenced in a study of blood T cell repertoires in COVID-19. Produced via immunoSEQ multiplex PCR; TCRdb's table is partial and in-frame only. Counted here are approximately 61,000 clones, 65% to 80% occurring once; the ten biggest clones make up 4.5% to 7%. The sequencing sample was made of peripheral blood. The source of these receptors is a woman in her seventies with acute or convalescent COVID-19.

This sequence joins TRBV4-2 and TRBJ1-1; no firm D call. The CDR3 length is 14 residues. V lost 1 base to trimming and J lost 6 bases, with 12 bases between them. The germline V gene encodes CDR1 LGHNA and CDR2 YNFKEQ. Written as DNA, the CDR3 is TGTGCCAGCAGCCAAGTTAGTCAGGCCGCTGAAGCTTTCTTT. Residues: CASSQVSQAAEAFF.

V gene TRBV6-5 combines with J gene TRBJ1-1, with D maybe TRBD1 (6 bases). V shed 7 bases and J shed 1 base, with 13 bases lying between them. The CDR3 covers 14 residues. Germline-derived CDR1 and CDR2 are MNHEY and SVGAGI. DNA of the CDR3: TGTGCCAGCATCGTCGCGACAGGGAACACTGAAGCTTTCTTT. The encoded protein is CASIVATGNTEAFF.

This clone was detected a few times. V usage is TRBV4-1 and J usage is TRBJ1-2; 7 nucleotides agree with TRBD1. CDR1 is MGHRA and CDR2 is YSYEKL in the germline V gene. This CDR3 comprises 15 residues. Unmatched junction bases numbered 8, after V lost 4 bases and J lost 3 bases. The CDR3, as DNA: TGCGCCAGCAGCCGAGAACCCGGGACAGACTATGGCTACACCTTC. It specifies CASSREPGTDYGYTF.

The V and J genes are TRBV5-1 and TRBJ2-3; possible D gene TRBD1, 6 bases. V was clipped by 2 bases and J by 1 base, with 11 bases between them. CDR1 is SGHRS and CDR2 is YFSETQ in the germline V gene. The CDR3 is 15 residues long. The DNA for the CDR3 is TGCGCCAGCAGCTTCCGCGACAGGCGCACAGATACGCAGTATTTT. This codes for CASSFRDRRTDTQYF. Full variable domain (remainder filled in from reference TRBV5-1 and TRBJ2-3): KAGVTQTPRYLIKTRGQQVTLSCSPISGHRSVSWYQQTPGQGLQFLFEYFSETQRNKGNFPGRFSGRQFSNSRSEMNVSTLELGDSALYLCASSFRDRRTDTQYFGPGTRLTVL.

This chain uses TRBV6-1 with TRBJ2-7; D perhaps matches TRBD1 (6 bases). Per germline, CDR1 MNHNS and CDR2 SASEGT. CDR3 size: 16 residues. Trimming stripped 3 bases from V and 3 bases from J, with 18 bases between. The CDR3 spells CASSDPLQGSLYEQYF. The CDR3 DNA follows: TGTGCCAGCAGTGATCCACTACAGGGTTCCCTCTACGAGCAGTACTTC.

The CDR3 protein is CASSFQEGQPQHF. CDR3 nucleotide sequence: TGCGCCAGCAGCTTCCAGGAAGGTCAGCCCCAGCATTTT. V usage is TRBV5-1 and J usage is TRBJ1-5; D remains ambiguous. The CDR3 extends over 13 amino acids. Germline CDR1 SGHRS, CDR2 YFSETQ. Trimming took off 2 bases at V and 6 bases at J, with 9 bases between the two ends.

This clone was detected a few times. The chain joins TRBV29-1 to TRBJ1-1; tentatively, D is TRBD1 (5 bases). Germline loops: CDR1 SQVTM, CDR2 ANQGSEA. V was cut by 7 bases and J by 5 bases, with 20 bases left in between. CDR3 length equals 14 residues. CDR3 bases: TGCAGCGCCCTCGACCTACAGGCAAGTACTGAAGCTTTCTTT. It encodes CSALDLQASTEAFF.

V gene TRBV7-2 combines with J gene TRBJ1-2; no firm D call. Per the germline V gene, CDR1 is SGHTA and CDR2 is FQGNSA. The CDR3 length is 12 residues. Deletions cut 5 bases from V and 10 bases from J, with 14 bases between. This CDR3 is CASSPRSTSYTF. The DNA of the CDR3 is TGTGCCAGCAGCCCACGGAGTACCTCCTACACCTTC. Together with reference TRBV7-2 and TRBJ1-2, the CDR3 gives the full variable domain: GAGVSQSPSNKVTEKGKDVELRCDPISGHTALYWYRQSLGQGLEFLIYFQGNSAPDKSGLPSDRFSAERTGGSVSTLTIQRTQQEDSAVYLCASSPRSTSYTFGSGTRLTVV.

The chain has TRBV2 and TRBJ2-3, with 9 bases that match TRBD2. Germline loops: CDR1 SNHLY, CDR2 FYNNEI. The CDR3 runs to 15 residues. The V gene end was trimmed by 8 bases and the J gene end by 6 bases; junction bases not matched to a gene: 12. CDR3 amino acids: CASGLGSGGRDTQYF. CDR3 DNA: TGTGCCAGCGGTCTGGGTAGCGGGGGCAGGGATACGCAGTATTTT.

The rearrangement uses TRBV12-3 or TRBV12-4 and TRBJ2-3; the match to TRBD2 covers 8 bases. V shed 6 bases, J shed 4 bases, and the junction held 3 bases outside the gene matches. The CDR3 has 13 residues. CDR3 sequence: CASRRGGPDTQYF. The CDR3 bases are TGTGCCAGCAGACGGGGGGGCCCAGATACGCAGTATTTT.

This clone was detected once. The V and J genes are TRBV28 and TRBJ1-5; no reliable D call. Germline V gives CDR1 MDHEN, CDR2 SYDVKM. The V and J ends lost 3 bases and 9 bases respectively, with 15 bases between them. The CDR3 is 14 amino acids. The DNA of the CDR3 is TGTGCCAGCAGTTTGGGAGAAATCAGCCGGCCCCAGCATTTT. Encoded protein: CASSLGEISRPQHF.

The rearrangement joins TRBV7-3 to TRBJ2-2; D is ambiguous. V lost 2 bases to trimming and J lost 6 bases, with 4 bases between them. The CDR3 has 12 residues. The germline gives CDR1 SGHTA, CDR2 FQGTGA. The CDR3 loop reads CASSLLAGELFF. The CDR3 region has the DNA TGTGCCAGCAGCTTACTAGCCGGGGAGCTGTTTTTT.

The rearrangement joins TRBV2 to TRBJ1-2, with 8 bases matching TRBD1. With 6 bases clipped from V and 7 bases from J, the junction kept 4 bases outside the gene matches. The CDR3 has 12 amino acids. Germline V CDR1 and CDR2: SNHLY, FYNNEI. This chain's CDR3 is CASSADRVGYTF. CDR3 in DNA: TGTGCCAGCAGCGCGGACAGGGTTGGCTACACCTTC.

The chain couples TRBV15 to TRBJ1-1; D may be TRBD1 (5 bases). The CDR3 contains 15 residues. V was clipped by 0 bases and J by 3 bases, with 11 bases between them. The germline CDR1 and CDR2 sequences are LNHNV and YYDKDF (reference sequence). CDR3 DNA: TGTGCCACCAGCAGAGATCAGGGAACCTACACTGAAGCTTTCTTT. Amino acid sequence: CATSRDQGTYTEAFF.

The chain joins TRBV15 to TRBJ2-7; 7 bases agree with TRBD1. Germline V gene data show CDR1 as LNHNV and CDR2 as YYDKDF (reference sequence). Losses at the gene ends were 2 bases for V and 1 base for J; bases not matched to a gene: 2. CDR3 length: 14 amino acids. CDR3 loop: CATSRPGQSYEQYF. The DNA for the CDR3 is TGTGCCACCAGCAGACCGGGACAGTCCTACGAGCAGTACTTC. The full variable domain, in which reference TRBV15 and TRBJ2-7 provide the parts outside the CDR3, is DAMVIQNPRYQVTQFGKPVTLSCSQTLNHNVMYWYQQKSSQAPKLLFHYYDKDFNNEADTPDNFQSRRPNTSFCFLDIRSPGLGDTAMYLCATSRPGQSYEQYFGPGTRLTVT.

This clone showed up just once. The chain links TRBV2 to TRBJ2-2; maybe TRBD1 (5 bases). The CDR3 spans 18 residues. V lost 6 bases to trimming and J lost 0 bases, with 20 bases between them. Germline CDR1 is SNHLY and CDR2 is FYNNEI. CDR3 DNA sequence: TGTGCCAGCAGGCTTAGAACAGGCCTGACCTCGAACACCGGGGAGCTGTTTTTT. Translating gives CASRLRTGLTSNTGELFF.

The chain has TRBV5-4 and TRBJ1-1, with a weak D call TRBD1 (5 bases). V was trimmed by 1 base and J by 5 bases, leaving 9 bases between them. Germline CDR1 and CDR2: SGHNT and YYREEE (reference sequence). The CDR3 has 13 residues. CDR3 region: CASSLQGRTEAFF. In DNA, the CDR3 is TGTGCCAGCAGCTTGCAGGGTCGAACTGAAGCTTTCTTT.

The CDR3 DNA is TGTGCCAGCAGCCATGGAGCGGGGGGGCCTGGCATTCAGTACTTC. This sequence encodes CASSHGAGGPGIQYF. J is TRBJ2-4 and V is TRBV28, with 10 bases matching TRBD2. This CDR3 contains 15 residues. V gave up 6 bases and J gave up 9 bases; unmatched junction bases: 11. From germline, CDR1 is MDHEN and CDR2 SYDVKM.

The chain combines TRBV15 with TRBJ2-1, with TRBD1 identical over 9 bases. The CDR3 totals 16 residues. Germline values: CDR1 LNHNV, CDR2 YYDKDF (reference sequence). V was pared by 4 bases and J by 8 bases, with 12 bases of the junction left unmatched. The CDR3 sequence: CATSTSDRGVGHEQFF. Here the CDR3 DNA reads TGTGCCACCAGCACTTCGGACAGGGGAGTGGGCCATGAGCAGTTCTTC.

The chain employs TRBV7-6 and TRBJ2-5; possible D gene TRBD1, 6 bases. V shed 5 bases and J shed 1 base, with 11 bases lying between them. This CDR3 comprises 14 residues. Germline loops: CDR1 SGHVS, CDR2 FNYEAQ. CDR3 DNA: TGTGCCAGCAGCGCGGACAGAACCCAAGAGACCCAGTACTTC. It translates to CASSADRTQETQYF.

The rearrangement joins TRBV18 to TRBJ2-1; tentatively, D is TRBD2 (5 bases). The CDR3 covers 16 residues. Trimming shortened V by 2 bases and J by 1 base, and 12 bases separated the two germline ends. CDR1 KGHSH and CDR2 LQKENI come from the germline V gene. The CDR3 reads CASSPGEGYSYNEQFF. The CDR3 nucleotides read TGTGCCAGCTCACCAGGAGAGGGTTATTCCTACAATGAGCAGTTCTTC.

The chain's CDR3 is CASSLFGRGEQYF. The DNA of the CDR3 is TGTGCCAGCAGTTTATTCGGTCGAGGCGAGCAGTACTTC. V and J are TRBV27 and TRBJ2-7; D is unclear. Per germline, CDR1 MNHEY and CDR2 SMNVEV (reference sequence). V shed 1 base and J shed 6 bases, with 10 bases lying between them. The CDR3 contains 13 residues.

This clone was picked up one time. The gene calls are TRBV15 and TRBJ2-1, with TRBD2 matching over 8 bases. The CDR3 runs to 18 residues. J gave up 0 bases and V 1 base, and 8 bases lay outside the gene matches. The germline V gene has CDR1 LNHNV and CDR2 YYDKDF (reference sequence). The DNA of the CDR3 is TGTGCCACCAGCAGAGGAGGACTAGCATGGAGCTCCTACAATGAGCAGTTCTTC. Amino acids: CATSRGGLAWSSYNEQFF.

This clone was counted a single time. The rearrangement joins TRBV2 to TRBJ2-5; 8 bases agree with TRBD2. CDR1 and CDR2 (germline): SNHLY, FYNNEI. V trimming: 3 bases; J trimming: 9 bases; junction bases outside the gene matches: 12. The CDR3 spans 15 residues. The DNA of the CDR3 is TGTGCCAGCAGTGAGTTTCTACTAGCGGACCCTCCCCAGTACTTC. Protein: CASSEFLLADPPQYF.

The V and J genes are TRBV24-1 and TRBJ2-1, with 9 positions matching TRBD1. V lost 4 bases, J lost 10 bases, and 4 bases stayed unmatched. The CDR3 has 13 residues. CDR1 is KGHDR, CDR2 SFDVKD, per germline. The CDR3 loop reads CATSDLDRGEQFF. The DNA of the CDR3 is TGTGCCACCAGTGACTTGGACAGGGGAGAGCAGTTCTTC.

J is TRBJ2-5 and V is TRBV10-3, with TRBD1 matching over 11 bases. This CDR3 contains 17 residues. V dropped 0 bases and J dropped 0; count of bases not matched to a gene: 3. Germline CDR1 ENHRY, CDR2 SYGVKD. Here the CDR3 reads CAISESGQGANQETQYF. In DNA, the CDR3 is TGTGCCATCAGTGAGTCCGGACAGGGGGCGAACCAAGAGACCCAGTACTTC.

The chain uses TRBV5-6 and TRBJ2-7; the D gene is possibly TRBD1 (5 bases). Germline assignment: CDR1 SGHDT and CDR2 YYEEEE. This CDR3 comprises 14 residues. The germline V and J ends were trimmed by 2 bases and 4 bases, with 13 bases remaining between them. The DNA of the CDR3 is TGTGCCAGCAGCTTTAGGGCAGGGTTGTACGAGCAGTACTTC. Translated: CASSFRAGLYEQYF.